Listed here is a single T cell receptor (beta chain). This entry comes from a study of blood T cell repertoires in COVID-19. Study overall: Collection of acute and convalescent COVID-19 samples took place in the United States, Italy and Spain. In each case, the material was cDNA or gDNA derived from T cells, B-cell-depleted T cells, or PBMCs.

Original data processing: Reference gene primer amplification in the assay estimated nucleated cell counts. TCRdb keeps only in-frame clones here, not all; method: immunoSEQ multiplex PCR. D and trimming were read from the DNA, whereas the V and J calls and clone size are those reported in that table. The sample carries over 60,000 clones, roughly 89% recorded once. The source is a woman between 50 and 59 years old with active COVID-19. The specimen was peripheral blood.

The CDR3 DNA reads as TGTGCCAGCAGCTTGGATGGGAGATTTAACTATGGCTACACCTTC. Translation gives CASSLDGRFNYGYTF. This chain joins TRBV5-8 and TRBJ1-2; unclear D gene. The germline gives CDR1 SGHTS, CDR2 YDEGEE. V was trimmed by 0 bases and J by 1 base, leaving 10 bases between them. The CDR3 length is 15 residues. The whole variable domain, filled in from reference TRBV5-8 and TRBJ1-2, reads EAGVTQSPTHLIKTRGQQATLRCSPISGHTSVYWYQQALGLGLQFLLWYDEGEERNRGNFPPRFSGRQFPNYSSELNVNALELEDSALYLCASSLDGRFNYGYTFGSGTRLTVV.